The 30 T cell receptor beta chains listed next were all sequenced from one sample in a study of identifying expanded T cells in peripheral blood. Sequencing used immunoSEQ multiplex PCR; TCRdb keeps in-frame clones, though not all of them. The repertoire holds roughly 100,000 clones, with approximately 90% as singletons. The material sequenced was blood. The receptor source for this set is a person aged 18-70 years in good health.

The V call is TRBV7-8, the J call TRBJ1-2; D might be TRBD1 (5 bases). V was trimmed by 4 bases and J by 7 bases, leaving 19 bases between them. This CDR3 is built from 15 residues. Germline V gene lookup returns CDR1 SGHVS and CDR2 FQNEAQ. In DNA form, the CDR3 reads TGTGCCAGCAGCTCCGCAGGGATTTCGCCTAGTGGCTACACCTTC. Protein product: CASSSAGISPSGYTF.

The rearrangement uses TRBV2 and TRBJ2-3, with D unclear. Germline values: CDR1 SNHLY, CDR2 FYNNEI. CDR3 size: 12 residues. The V gene lost 7 bases and the J gene lost 0 bases, with 5 bases spanning the gap. CDR3 bases: TGTGCCAGCACCCGAAGCACAGATACGCAGTATTTT. This codes for CASTRSTDTQYF.

The V gene is TRBV19, the J gene TRBJ2-6; D call uncertain. The CDR3 is made up of 16 amino acids. V lost 5 bases and J 0 bases, leaving 11 bases between the germline ends. Germline lookup yields CDR1 LNHDA and CDR2 SQIVND (reference sequence). The CDR3 nucleotides read TGTGCCAGTAGTCCTCAAATGAGCTCTGGGGCCAACGTCCTGACTTTC. It yields the protein CASSPQMSSGANVLTF.

The chain carries TRBV1 and TRBJ2-1; the table's D call, TRBD2, has no DNA check behind it. TRBV1 is deemed a pseudogene. The CDR3 consists of 19 residues. In nucleotides, the CDR3 is TGCACCAGCAGGGGGGGACAGCAACTAGCGGGAGATTACTACAATGAGCAGTTCTTC. The encoded protein is CTSRGGQQLAGDYYNEQFF.

V gene TRBV7-2 combines with J gene TRBJ1-5, with D unresolved. Germline V gene data show CDR1 as SGHTA and CDR2 as FQGNSA. CDR3 size: 15 residues. V was clipped by 4 bases and J by 6 bases, with 16 bases between them. The CDR3 region is CASSSSRISSQPQHF. For the CDR3, the DNA is TGTGCCAGCAGCTCCTCCCGCATTTCAAGTCAGCCCCAGCATTTT.

The sample holds one count of this clone. V usage is TRBV21-1 and J usage is TRBJ2-4; the D call of TRBD1 is as the table states it, not checked on the DNA. TRBV21-1 is marked as a pseudogene. The CDR3 has 20 amino acids. CDR3 region: CASSSQSRDRAQAAKNIQYF. The CDR3 nucleotides are TGTGCCAGCAGCAGCCAGTCCCGGGACAGGGCTCAGGCGGCCAAAAACATTCAGTACTTC.

V usage is TRBV2 and J usage is TRBJ2-1; TRBD2 is a possible D gene (5 bases). This CDR3 region has 14 residues. V lost 0 bases to trimming and J lost 7 bases, with 10 bases between them. Germline V gene sequence: CDR1 SNHLY, CDR2 FYNNEI. Here the CDR3 DNA reads TGTGCCAGCAGTGAAGCGCTTCGGGGAAATGAGCAGTTCTTC. This codes for CASSEALRGNEQFF.

The V and J genes are TRBV6-1 and TRBJ2-2; D is perhaps TRBD2 (7 bases). Germline V gives CDR1 MNHNS, CDR2 SASEGT. V gave up 0 bases and J gave up 6 bases, with 11 bases separating them. This CDR3 spans 15 amino acids. CDR3 region: CASSEAGRGAGELFF. The CDR3 nucleotides read TGTGCCAGCAGTGAAGCGGGGAGGGGGGCCGGGGAGCTGTTTTTT.

A note on this clone: The same CDR3 arises from other DNA sequences in this sample as well. This chain connects TRBV25-1 to TRBJ2-1, with no clear D. Trimming pared 6 bases from V and 5 bases from J, leaving 5 bases between. The CDR3 covers 11 residues. CDR1 and CDR2 (germline): MGHDK, SYGVNS. The CDR3 is CASRGNNEQFF. In nucleotides, the CDR3 is TGTGCCAGCAGGGGGAACAATGAGCAGTTCTTC. Drawing the rest from reference TRBV25-1 and TRBJ2-1, the complete variable domain is EADIYQTPRYLVIGTGKKITLECSQTMGHDKMYWYQQDPGMELHLIHYSYGVNSTEKGDLSSESTVSRIRTEHFPLTLESARPSHTSQYLCASRGNNEQFFGPGTRLTVL.

Only one count was recorded for this clone. The CDR3 here is CASSPRLREVNEQFF. CDR3 DNA sequence: TGTGCCAGCAGCCCGCGACTTAGGGAGGTAAATGAGCAGTTCTTC. This chain uses TRBV7-9 with TRBJ2-1; TRBD2 might be the D (6 bases). Germline CDR1 is SEHNR and CDR2 is FQNEAQ (reference sequence). The CDR3 has 15 residues. V lost 5 bases, J lost 7 bases, and 18 bases lay in between.

This rearrangement joins TRBV25-1 to TRBJ1-4, with D unresolved. CDR1 and CDR2 (germline): MGHDK, SYGVNS. The CDR3 consists of 13 residues. The V and J ends lost 3 bases and 8 bases respectively, with 10 bases between them. CDR3 coding DNA: TGTGCCAGCAGTGACACGGGCCGCGAAAAACTGTTTTTT. This encodes CASSDTGREKLFF.

The gene calls are TRBV27 and TRBJ2-3, with TRBD2 as a possible D gene (5 bases). Germline assignment: CDR1 MNHEY and CDR2 SMNVEV (reference sequence). V was trimmed by 3 bases and J by 8 bases, leaving 24 bases between them. CDR3 length: 17 amino acids. CDR3: CASSLWGLRAPRGTQYF. The CDR3 DNA reads as TGTGCCAGCAGTTTGTGGGGTCTGCGGGCCCCCCGGGGTACGCAGTATTTT.

This sequence joins TRBV2 and TRBJ2-7, with D perhaps TRBD2 (6 bases). The V gene lost 8 bases and the J gene lost 3 bases, with 14 bases spanning the gap. The CDR3 consists of 13 residues. Germline V gene data show CDR1 as SNHLY and CDR2 as FYNNEI. The CDR3 here is CASSSGTHYEQYF. CDR3 DNA: TGTGCCAGCTCCTCGGGGACTCACTACGAGCAGTACTTC.

This sequence joins TRBV5-6 and TRBJ1-5; a weak D match, TRBD1 (6 bases). The germline V and J ends were trimmed by 4 bases and 6 bases, with 17 bases remaining between them. The CDR3 has 15 residues. Per the germline V gene, CDR1 is SGHDT and CDR2 is YYEEEE. The CDR3 coding sequence is TGTGCCAGCAGCCCGTGGGGGGGGGCAGGTCAGCCCCAGCATTTT. This gives the protein CASSPWGGAGQPQHF.

The chain is built from TRBV6-5 and TRBJ1-2; D call uncertain. Germline V CDR1 and CDR2: MNHEY, SVGAGI. Trimming left V 4 bases short and J 2 bases short, with 14 bases between. The CDR3 is 15 amino acids. The CDR3 nucleotides read TGTGCCAGCAGTTTGCGGGTCGTTGAGAACTATGGCTACACCTTC. Translated, it gives CASSLRVVENYGYTF.

The chain links TRBV11-2 to TRBJ2-1; 12 nucleotides agree with TRBD2. Losses at the gene ends were 3 bases for V and 9 bases for J; bases not matched to a gene: 9. Germline CDR1 reads SGHAT; CDR2 reads FQNNGV. The CDR3 extends over 16 amino acids. The CDR3 loop is CASSFSTSGSLSEQFF. CDR3 nucleotides: TGTGCCAGCAGCTTTTCGACTAGCGGGAGTCTTAGTGAGCAGTTCTTC.

CDR3 sequence (DNA): TGTGCCAGCAGCTCCCCGGGGGCGGGCACCGGGGAGCTGTTTTTT. Amino acid sequence: CASSSPGAGTGELFF. The chain employs TRBV7-6 and TRBJ2-2; possibly TRBD1 or TRBD2 for D (6 bases each). The length of the CDR3 is 15 residues. Germline CDR1 is SGHVS and CDR2 is FNYEAQ. The V and J ends lost 4 bases and 4 bases respectively, with 13 bases between them.

The CDR3 protein is CASSSRTNSYEQYF. For the CDR3, the DNA is TGTGCCAGCAGTTCAAGGACGAACTCCTACGAGCAGTACTTC. V and J are TRBV27 and TRBJ2-7; D gene uncertain. V was cut by 4 bases and J by 0 bases, with 10 bases left in between. Germline values: CDR1 MNHEY, CDR2 SMNVEV (reference sequence). The CDR3 extends over 14 amino acids.

As to this clone: A junction boundary mismatches the germline segment, possibly from a read error. The chain uses TRBV25-1 and TRBJ2-7; D unclear. CDR1 MGHDK and CDR2 SYGVNS come from the germline V gene. This CDR3 comprises 12 residues. CDR3 sequence (DNA): TGTGCCAGCAGTGATCCCTCCTCCGAGCAGTACTTC. Its translation: CASSDPSSEQYF.

J is TRBJ2-2 and V is TRBV30; perhaps TRBD1 as D (5 bases). Germline-derived CDR1 and CDR2 are GTSNPN and SVGIG (reference sequence). Trimming removed 2 bases from V and 6 bases from J, with 10 bases in between. The length of the CDR3 is 13 residues. CDR3 amino acids: CAWSTQVAGELFF. For the CDR3, the DNA is TGTGCCTGGAGTACACAGGTCGCCGGGGAGCTGTTTTTT. The entire variable domain, with the rest obtained from reference TRBV30 and TRBJ2-2, is as follows: SQTIHQWPATLVQPVGSPLSLECTVEGTSNPNLYWYRQAAGRGLQLLFYSVGIGQISSEVPQNLSASRPQDRQFILSSKKLLLSDSGFYLCAWSTQVAGELFFGEGSRLTVL.

The rearrangement links TRBV7-6 to TRBJ2-3; 7 positions match TRBD2. The V and J ends lost 5 bases and 5 bases, in that order; junction bases with no gene match: 13. There are 16 residues in the CDR3. CDR1 is SGHVS, CDR2 FNYEAQ, per germline. CDR3 region: CASSPRSGEGIDTQYF. For the CDR3, the DNA is TGTGCCAGCAGCCCAAGGAGCGGGGAAGGTATAGATACGCAGTATTTT.

The chain uses TRBV5-1 and TRBJ2-5, with 8 bases that match TRBD2. The germline gives CDR1 SGHRS, CDR2 YFSETQ. The V segment lost 4 bases and the J segment 7 bases; nucleotides outside the gene matches: 6. The CDR3 totals 13 residues. CDR3 DNA: TGCGCCAGCAGCCCCGGGACTAGGTCGACCCAGTACTTC. Protein product: CASSPGTRSTQYF.

The rearrangement links TRBV7-3 to TRBJ2-1; no clear D. This CDR3 region has 13 residues. CDR1 is SGHTA, CDR2 FQGTGA, per germline. Trimming left V 2 bases short and J 5 bases short, with 7 bases between. CDR3 protein: CASSLVHDNEQFF. The DNA of the CDR3 is TGTGCCAGCAGCTTAGTCCACGACAATGAGCAGTTCTTC.

This chain connects TRBV27 to TRBJ2-4, with D possibly TRBD2 on 6 matching bases. The length of the CDR3 is 15 residues. Trimming removed 6 bases from V and 4 bases from J, with 16 bases in between. Germline assignment: CDR1 MNHEY and CDR2 SMNVEV (reference sequence). CDR3 DNA: TGTGCCAGCAGGCGGGGCAGGGAGAGTAAAAACATTCAGTACTTC. This encodes CASRRGRESKNIQYF.

This chain connects TRBV5-1 to TRBJ2-1; D perhaps matches TRBD1 (5 bases). Per the germline V gene, CDR1 is SGHRS and CDR2 is YFSETQ. The V and J ends lost 2 bases and 5 bases respectively, with 8 bases between them. This CDR3 has 13 amino acids. The CDR3 protein is CASSLGHNNEQFF. The CDR3 DNA reads TGCGCCAGCAGCTTAGGACATAACAATGAGCAGTTCTTC.

The count of this clone is one. The rearrangement uses TRBV7-7 and TRBJ2-5; 10 bases align to TRBD2. Germline loops: CDR1 SSHAT, CDR2 FNYEAQ (reference sequence). V lost 5 bases, J lost 3 bases, and 3 bases stayed unmatched. This CDR3 contains 14 residues. The CDR3 loop reads CASSRGLAEETQYF. CDR3 nucleotide sequence: TGTGCCAGCAGCCGCGGACTAGCGGAAGAGACCCAGTACTTC.

The rearrangement links TRBV6-6 to TRBJ1-5; possibly TRBD1 for D (5 bases). CDR1 MNHNY and CDR2 SVGAGI come from the germline V gene (reference sequence). Trimming stripped 6 bases from V and 0 bases from J, with 9 bases between. This CDR3 is 14 amino acids long. Here the CDR3 DNA reads TGTGCCAGCAGCTCAGGGAATAGCAATCAGCCCCAGCATTTT. Amino acid sequence: CASSSGNSNQPQHF.

The chain links TRBV11-3 to TRBJ1-3; no definite D call. Germline V lookup: CDR1 SGHNT, CDR2 YENEEA. V was shortened by 5 bases and J by 2 bases, with 16 bases between the two germline ends. CDR3 length equals 16 residues. This CDR3 is CASSLGPPSPGNTIYF. The DNA for the CDR3 is TGTGCCAGCAGCCTTGGCCCACCTTCCCCTGGAAACACCATATATTTT. The variable domain in full, with the rest retrieved from reference TRBV11-3 and TRBJ1-3, is EAGVVQSPRYKIIEKKQPVAFWCNPISGHNTLYWYLQNLGQGPELLIRYENEEAVDDSQLPKDRFSAERLKGVDSTLKIQPAELGDSAVYLCASSLGPPSPGNTIYFGEGSWLTVV.

The V and J genes are TRBV6-6 and TRBJ1-2, with D maybe TRBD1 (5 bases). The germline gives CDR1 MNHNY, CDR2 SVGAGI (reference sequence). The CDR3 covers 12 residues. V gave up 6 bases and J gave up 4 bases, with 9 bases separating them. CDR3 amino acids: CASSRDFYGYTF. In DNA, the CDR3 is TGTGCCAGCAGCAGGGATTTCTATGGCTACACCTTC.

With regard to this clone: Other DNA sequences of this sample code for an identical CDR3. V gene TRBV7-6 combines with J gene TRBJ2-2; no reliable D call. The V gene lost 2 bases and the J gene lost 1 base, with 5 bases spanning the gap. Germline loops: CDR1 SGHVS, CDR2 FNYEAQ. The CDR3 runs 14 residues. The CDR3 protein is CASSLRQNTGELFF. CDR3 DNA sequence: TGTGCCAGCAGCTTACGACAGAACACCGGGGAGCTGTTTTTT.